The clone carrying this T cell receptor beta chain was recorded at least ten times. Its antigen is currently unknown. Researchers took RNA transcripts and amplified the TCR beta CDR3 regions from them. TCR CDR3 regions were first amplified by RT-PCR with HTBI primers. TCRdb re-analysed the multiplex PCR reads in MiXCR, keeping a single row per CDR3 protein. The table has under 550,000 distinct CDR3 sequences, 12% to 15% seen once; the top ten hold roughly 4.8%. The V gene's germline CDR1 is SNHLY and CDR2 FYNNEI. The CDR3 is made up of 11 amino acids. V lost 2 bases, J lost 8 bases, and 3 bases lay in between. The authors deemed Graves' hyperthyroidism stable absent ophthalmopathy progression within 18 months. For the diagnoses, clinical symptoms, serum thyroxine and TRAb, thyroid ultrasound and orbital computed tomography were used. Cells are PBMCs isolated from roughly 10 ml of fresh blood. This sample is part of a study of T cells in Graves' hyperthyroidism and ophthalmopathy. Study-level results: Most expanded thyroid clonotypes above 0.001 recurred in blood.

The source of this sequence is a woman aged 18-29 years with Graves' hyperthyroidism. The specimen sequenced was blood. V is TRBV2 and J is TRBJ2-2; no clear D. This CDR3 is CASSEQGELFF. The CDR3 DNA sequence: TGTGCCAGCAGTGAACAGGGGGAGCTGTTTTTT.